These T cell receptor beta chains were read from a single sample in a study of molecular identifiers for immune sequencing clone quantification. MiXCR was run by TCRdb on the PCR reads, yielding one entry per CDR3 protein. The sample contains 40,000 to 65,000 distinct CDR3 sequences, approximately 34% of which appear only once. Sample: naive CD8+ T cells from blood, with Jurkat cell RNA spiked in. Receptors originate from a human donor in good health. Some libraries in this study had Jurkat cell RNA spiked in. Each CDR3 is given with its conserved first and last residue. Each record gives: D gene, clone size, CDR3 length, J gene, V gene, CDR3 protein, CDR3 DNA. D genes are given only for firm matches. Expanded clones get a size class; other rows say once, few or many, or leave the size out.

d_gene: .; abundance: many; len: 12; j_gene: TRBJ1-1; v_gene: TRBV7-9; CDR3aa: CASCSDSPEAFF; CDR3nt: TGTGCCAGCTGCTCTGACAGCCCTGAAGCTTTCTTT
d_gene: .; abundance: few; len: 14; j_gene: TRBJ2-5; v_gene: TRBV5-1; CDR3aa: CASSLDSPGRTQYF; CDR3nt: TGCGCCAGCAGCTTGGACAGCCCCGGTAGGACCCAGTACTTC
d_gene: TRBD2; abundance: .; len: 17; j_gene: TRBJ2-7; v_gene: TRBV14; CDR3aa: CASSQERGLAGKDEQYF; CDR3nt: TGTGCCAGCAGCCAAGAGCGAGGACTAGCGGGAAAGGACGAGCAGTACTTC
d_gene: .; abundance: few; len: 14; j_gene: TRBJ2-2; v_gene: TRBV14; CDR3aa: CASSQVGWNRELFF; CDR3nt: TGTGCCAGCAGCCAAGTGGGGTGGAACCGGGAGCTGTTTTTT
d_gene: .; abundance: few; len: 14; j_gene: TRBJ1-1; v_gene: TRBV7-9; CDR3aa: CASSREVADTEAFF; CDR3nt: TGTGCCAGCAGCCGAGAGGTGGCAGACACTGAAGCTTTCTTT
d_gene: .; abundance: medium-sized; len: 15; j_gene: TRBJ2-5; v_gene: TRBV5-1; CDR3aa: CASREPGTNQETQYF; CDR3nt: TGCGCCAGCAGGGAACCCGGGACAAACCAAGAGACCCAGTACTTC
d_gene: .; abundance: once; len: 13; j_gene: TRBJ1-5; v_gene: TRBV6-2/TRBV6-3; CDR3aa: CASKDQSNQPQQF; CDR3nt: TGTGCCAGCAAGGACCAAAGCAATCAGCCCCAGCAATTT
d_gene: TRBD2; abundance: .; len: 15; j_gene: TRBJ2-3; v_gene: TRBV9; CDR3aa: CASSVLGTSGDTQYF; CDR3nt: TGTGCCAGCAGCGTATTAGGGACTAGCGGAGATACGCAGTATTTT
d_gene: TRBD1; abundance: many; len: 14; j_gene: TRBJ1-1; v_gene: TRBV5-6; CDR3aa: CASSMGTGDTEAFF; CDR3nt: TGTGCCAGCAGCATGGGGACAGGGGATACTGAAGCTTTCTTT
d_gene: .; abundance: few; len: 11; j_gene: TRBJ2-1; v_gene: TRBV5-8; CDR3aa: CASPLAFEQFF; CDR3nt: TGTGCCAGCCCCCTGGCTTTCGAGCAGTTCTTC
d_gene: .; abundance: many; len: 16; j_gene: TRBJ2-7; v_gene: TRBV25-1; CDR3aa: CASRPLFGTPHDEQYF; CDR3nt: TGTGCCAGCAGACCACTTTTCGGGACCCCGCACGACGAGCAGTACTTC
d_gene: .; abundance: .; len: 12; j_gene: TRBJ1-5; v_gene: TRBV28; CDR3aa: CASSRGHQPQHF; CDR3nt: TGTGCCAGCAGCCGAGGACATCAGCCCCAGCATTTT
d_gene: .; abundance: .; len: 17; j_gene: TRBJ2-3; v_gene: TRBV6-1; CDR3aa: CASSEKKRISGTDTQYF; CDR3nt: TGTGCCAGCAGTGAAAAAAAGCGGATTAGCGGCACAGATACGCAGTATTTT
d_gene: .; abundance: many; len: 15; j_gene: TRBJ2-4; v_gene: TRBV5-1; CDR3aa: CASSSGGLAKNIQYF; CDR3nt: TGCGCCAGCAGCTCCGGAGGTCTAGCCAAAAACATTCAGTACTTC
d_gene: .; abundance: .; len: 14; j_gene: TRBJ1-1; v_gene: TRBV12-3/TRBV12-4; CDR3aa: CASRGGLINTEAFF; CDR3nt: TGTGCCAGCAGGGGAGGACTCATAAACACTGAAGCTTTCTTT
d_gene: TRBD1; abundance: many; len: 14; j_gene: TRBJ2-7; v_gene: TRBV11-2; CDR3aa: CASSLGQGAYEQYF; CDR3nt: TGTGCCAGCAGCTTGGGACAGGGCGCCTACGAGCAGTACTTC
d_gene: TRBD2; abundance: .; len: 15; j_gene: TRBJ2-1; v_gene: TRBV4-2; CDR3aa: CASSQDGLAGADQFF; CDR3nt: TGTGCCAGCAGCCAAGATGGACTAGCGGGGGCAGATCAGTTCTTC
d_gene: .; abundance: once; len: 13; j_gene: TRBJ2-4; v_gene: TRBV6-2/TRBV6-3; CDR3aa: CASIGQPSGGKDF; CDR3nt: TGTGCCAGCATAGGACAGCCATCCGGGGGCAAAGACTTC
d_gene: .; abundance: .; len: 13; j_gene: TRBJ2-2; v_gene: TRBV4-2; CDR3aa: CASSQDRTGELVF; CDR3nt: TGTGCCAGCAGCCAAGACAGGACCGGGGAGCTGGTTTTT
d_gene: TRBD1; abundance: .; len: 15; j_gene: TRBJ2-7; v_gene: TRBV28; CDR3aa: CASSLTGTAVYEQYF; CDR3nt: TGTGCCAGCAGTCTCACTGGGACAGCCGTCTACGAGCAGTACTTC
d_gene: .; abundance: few; len: 17; j_gene: TRBJ1-5; v_gene: TRBV27; CDR3aa: CASSLAGPHYSNQPQHF; CDR3nt: TGTGCCAGCAGTTTAGCCGGGCCCCATTATAGCAATCAGCCCCAGCATTTT
d_gene: .; abundance: .; len: 15; j_gene: TRBJ2-3; v_gene: TRBV9; CDR3aa: CASSAPPDRSDTQYF; CDR3nt: TGTGCCAGCAGCGCTCCCCCGGATAGGTCAGATACGCAGTATTTT
d_gene: TRBD2; abundance: .; len: 16; j_gene: TRBJ2-3; v_gene: TRBV9; CDR3aa: CASSVRASGISDTQYF; CDR3nt: TGTGCCAGCAGCGTGCGGGCTAGCGGGATCTCAGATACGCAGTATTTT
d_gene: TRBD2; abundance: .; len: 14; j_gene: TRBJ2-7; v_gene: TRBV5-1; CDR3aa: CACSSRDYSYEQYF; CDR3nt: TGCGCCTGCAGCTCCCGGGACTACTCCTACGAGCAGTACTTC
d_gene: .; abundance: .; len: 15; j_gene: TRBJ2-7; v_gene: TRBV6-6; CDR3aa: CASTGAFGEEDEQYF; CDR3nt: TGTGCCAGCACGGGGGCGTTCGGAGAGGAGGACGAGCAGTACTTC
d_gene: TRBD2; abundance: many; len: 17; j_gene: TRBJ2-3; v_gene: TRBV7-9; CDR3aa: CASSLTGSGLAADTQYF; CDR3nt: TGTGCCAGCAGCTTGACAGGTTCTGGACTAGCGGCAGATACGCAGTATTTT
d_gene: .; abundance: many; len: 17; j_gene: TRBJ2-3; v_gene: TRBV7-8; CDR3aa: CASSNRVRRDRTDTQYF; CDR3nt: TGTGCCAGCAGCAACAGAGTTCGGCGGGATCGGACAGATACGCAGTATTTT
d_gene: TRBD2; abundance: .; len: 14; j_gene: TRBJ2-7; v_gene: TRBV20-1; CDR3aa: CSASIAGGPAEQYF; CDR3nt: TGCAGTGCTAGCATAGCGGGAGGGCCCGCCGAGCAGTACTTC
d_gene: TRBD1; abundance: .; len: 13; j_gene: TRBJ2-7; v_gene: TRBV6-2/TRBV6-3; CDR3aa: CASSMTGASEQYF; CDR3nt: TGTGCCAGCTCTATGACAGGGGCCAGCGAGCAGTACTTC
d_gene: TRBD2; abundance: .; len: 21; j_gene: TRBJ2-6; v_gene: TRBV28; CDR3aa: CASTPRELAAPVDSGANVLTF; CDR3nt: TGTGCCAGCACCCCGCGGGAACTAGCGGCGCCTGTGGACTCTGGGGCCAACGTCCTGACTTTC
d_gene: TRBD1; abundance: few; len: 18; j_gene: TRBJ1-6; v_gene: TRBV28; CDR3aa: CASSLPTGLSSYNSPLHF; CDR3nt: TGTGCCAGCAGTTTACCGACAGGGCTGAGCTCCTATAATTCACCCCTCCACTTT
d_gene: .; abundance: many; len: 15; j_gene: TRBJ2-7; v_gene: TRBV2; CDR3aa: CASSDYGRVPSEQYF; CDR3nt: TGTGCCAGCAGTGACTACGGCAGGGTACCTTCCGAGCAGTACTTC
d_gene: .; abundance: .; len: 14; j_gene: TRBJ2-7; v_gene: TRBV29-1; CDR3aa: CSGILSGDSYEQYF; CDR3nt: TGCAGCGGGATACTATCGGGGGATTCCTACGAGCAGTACTTC
d_gene: TRBD1; abundance: many; len: 14; j_gene: TRBJ2-1; v_gene: TRBV6-5; CDR3aa: CASSFGTGGNEQFF; CDR3nt: TGTGCCAGCAGTTTCGGGACAGGGGGCAATGAGCAGTTCTTC
d_gene: TRBD1; abundance: many; len: 15; j_gene: TRBJ1-1; v_gene: TRBV28; CDR3aa: CASSLTNRGPTEAFF; CDR3nt: TGTGCCAGCAGTTTAACGAACAGGGGTCCCACTGAAGCTTTCTTT
d_gene: .; abundance: .; len: 12; j_gene: TRBJ2-7; v_gene: TRBV21-1; CDR3aa: CASSKVAGCIYF; CDR3nt: TGTGCCAGCAGCAAAGTGGCAGGGTGTATATACTTC
d_gene: .; abundance: .; len: 15; j_gene: TRBJ1-1; v_gene: TRBV18; CDR3aa: CASSPTGHELTEAFF; CDR3nt: TGTGCCAGCTCACCAACGGGACACGAACTCACTGAAGCTTTCTTT
d_gene: TRBD1; abundance: many; len: 14; j_gene: TRBJ1-2; v_gene: TRBV6-5; CDR3aa: CASSYGTANYGYTF; CDR3nt: TGTGCCAGCAGTTACGGGACAGCCAACTATGGCTACACCTTC
d_gene: TRBD1; abundance: .; len: 14; j_gene: TRBJ2-7; v_gene: TRBV4-3; CDR3aa: CASSHYRGSYEQYF; CDR3nt: TGCGCCAGCAGCCACTACAGGGGATCCTACGAGCAGTACTTC
d_gene: .; abundance: many; len: 12; j_gene: TRBJ2-7; v_gene: TRBV27; CDR3aa: CASSLAGYEQYF; CDR3nt: TGTGCCAGCAGCTTAGCTGGGTACGAGCAGTACTTC
d_gene: .; abundance: many; len: 16; j_gene: TRBJ1-1; v_gene: TRBV6-2/TRBV6-3; CDR3aa: CASRKPPGSENTEAFF; CDR3nt: TGTGCCAGCAGAAAACCCCCGGGCTCCGAGAACACTGAAGCTTTCTTT
d_gene: .; abundance: few; len: 15; j_gene: TRBJ2-7; v_gene: TRBV6-5; CDR3aa: CASRENLGAHYEQYF; CDR3nt: TGTGCCAGCAGGGAAAACCTCGGGGCCCACTACGAGCAGTACTTC
d_gene: .; abundance: .; len: 12; j_gene: TRBJ2-5; v_gene: TRBV5-1; CDR3aa: CASTGLLETQYF; CDR3nt: TGCGCCAGCACAGGGCTCCTAGAGACCCAGTACTTC
d_gene: TRBD2; abundance: few; len: 15; j_gene: TRBJ2-1; v_gene: TRBV6-4; CDR3aa: CASSQLAGGYNEQFF; CDR3nt: TGTGCCAGCAGCCAGCTAGCGGGAGGTTACAATGAGCAGTTCTTC
d_gene: .; abundance: few; len: 12; j_gene: TRBJ2-7; v_gene: TRBV13; CDR3aa: CASSHMGNEQYF; CDR3nt: TGTGCCAGCAGCCATATGGGGAACGAGCAGTACTTC
d_gene: .; abundance: .; len: 15; j_gene: TRBJ2-5; v_gene: TRBV20-1; CDR3aa: CSARDLPGTQETQYF; CDR3nt: TGCAGTGCTAGAGATCTCCCCGGGACTCAAGAGACCCAGTACTTC
d_gene: .; abundance: few; len: 15; j_gene: TRBJ2-3; v_gene: TRBV7-6; CDR3aa: CASSLVGGPPDTQYF; CDR3nt: TGTGCCAGCAGCTTAGTTGGGGGGCCTCCAGATACGCAGTATTTT
d_gene: .; abundance: many; len: 12; j_gene: TRBJ1-1; v_gene: TRBV28; CDR3aa: CASSWGLTEAFF; CDR3nt: TGTGCCAGCAGTTGGGGGTTAACTGAAGCTTTCTTT
d_gene: .; abundance: .; len: 11; j_gene: TRBJ2-7; v_gene: TRBV10-3; CDR3aa: CAISESLEQYF; CDR3nt: TGTGCCATCAGTGAGTCACTCGAGCAGTACTTC
d_gene: TRBD2; abundance: .; len: 17; j_gene: TRBJ2-3; v_gene: TRBV7-9; CDR3aa: CASSLAPTGTSTDTQYF; CDR3nt: TGTGCCAGCAGCCTAGCACCGACCGGGACTAGCACTGATACGCAGTATTTT
d_gene: .; abundance: few; len: 16; j_gene: TRBJ2-2; v_gene: TRBV25-1; CDR3aa: CASSEPGSGVSGELFF; CDR3nt: TGTGCCAGCAGTGAACCCGGATCTGGGGTTTCCGGGGAGCTGTTTTTT
d_gene: .; abundance: few; len: 14; j_gene: TRBJ1-5; v_gene: TRBV29-1; CDR3aa: CSALTGKWNQPQHF; CDR3nt: TGCAGCGCCCTTACAGGGAAATGGAATCAGCCCCAGCATTTT
d_gene: TRBD2; abundance: once; len: 16; j_gene: TRBJ2-3; v_gene: TRBV4-3; CDR3aa: CASSQDIPSGRDTQNF; CDR3nt: TGCGCCAGCAGCCAAGATATTCCAAGCGGGAGAGATACGCAGAATTTT
d_gene: .; abundance: few; len: 11; j_gene: TRBJ2-5; v_gene: TRBV2; CDR3aa: CASSVEGTQYF; CDR3nt: TGTGCCAGCAGTGTCGAGGGGACCCAGTACTTC
d_gene: .; abundance: .; len: 15; j_gene: TRBJ1-1; v_gene: TRBV5-6; CDR3aa: CASSPGFLLYTEAFF; CDR3nt: TGTGCCAGCAGCCCAGGGTTTCTACTGTACACTGAAGCTTTCTTT
d_gene: .; abundance: .; len: 15; j_gene: TRBJ2-5; v_gene: TRBV13; CDR3aa: CASSLGGAYQETLYF; CDR3nt: TGTGCCAGCAGCTTAGGTGGGGCGTACCAAGAGACCCTGTACTTC
d_gene: .; abundance: many; len: 14; j_gene: TRBJ2-3; v_gene: TRBV5-4; CDR3aa: CANSGGHNTDTQYF; CDR3nt: TGTGCCAACTCCGGGGGACACAACACAGATACGCAGTATTTT
d_gene: TRBD2; abundance: few; len: 15; j_gene: TRBJ2-1; v_gene: TRBV20-1; CDR3aa: CSARDSGGSYNEQFF; CDR3nt: TGCAGTGCTAGAGATAGCGGGGGTTCCTACAATGAGCAGTTCTTC